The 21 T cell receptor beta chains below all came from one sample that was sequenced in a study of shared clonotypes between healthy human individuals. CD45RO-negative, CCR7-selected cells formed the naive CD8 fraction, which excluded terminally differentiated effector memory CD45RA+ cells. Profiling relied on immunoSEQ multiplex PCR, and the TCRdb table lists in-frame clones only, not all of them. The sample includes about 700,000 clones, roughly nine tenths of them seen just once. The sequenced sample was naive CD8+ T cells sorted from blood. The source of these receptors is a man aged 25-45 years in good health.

The CDR3 is CASSAGQARTDTQYF. The CDR3 DNA is TGTGCCAGCAGCGCCGGACAGGCGCGCACAGATACGCAGTATTTT. The chain uses TRBV13 and TRBJ2-3; 7 positions agree with TRBD1. Germline V gives CDR1 PRHDT, CDR2 FYEKMQ (reference sequence). J gave up 1 base and V 5 bases, and 6 bases lay outside the gene matches. This CDR3 spans 15 amino acids.

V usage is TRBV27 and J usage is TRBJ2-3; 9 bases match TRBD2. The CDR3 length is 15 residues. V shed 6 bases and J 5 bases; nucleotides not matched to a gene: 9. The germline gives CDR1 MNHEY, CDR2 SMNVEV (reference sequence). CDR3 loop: CASRVLSGRQDTQYF. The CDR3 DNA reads TGTGCCAGCAGGGTTCTAAGCGGGAGGCAAGATACGCAGTATTTT.

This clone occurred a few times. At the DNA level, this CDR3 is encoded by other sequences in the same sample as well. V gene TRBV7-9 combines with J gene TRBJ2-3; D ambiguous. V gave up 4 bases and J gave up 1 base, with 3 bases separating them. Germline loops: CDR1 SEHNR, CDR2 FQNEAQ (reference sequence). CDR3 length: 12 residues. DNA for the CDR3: TGTGCCAGCAGCTCCCGCACAGATACGCAGTATTTT. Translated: CASSSRTDTQYF.

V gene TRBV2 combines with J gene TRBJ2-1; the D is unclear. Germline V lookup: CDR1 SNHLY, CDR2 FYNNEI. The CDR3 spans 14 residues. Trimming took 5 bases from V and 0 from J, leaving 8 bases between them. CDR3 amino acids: CASSRYSSYNEQFF. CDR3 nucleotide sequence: TGTGCCAGCAGTAGGTACTCCTCCTACAATGAGCAGTTCTTC.

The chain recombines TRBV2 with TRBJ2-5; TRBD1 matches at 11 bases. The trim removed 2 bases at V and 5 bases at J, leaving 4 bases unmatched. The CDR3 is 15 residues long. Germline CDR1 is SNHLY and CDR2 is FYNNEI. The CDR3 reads CASSERTGGGETQYF. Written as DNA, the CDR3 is TGTGCCAGCAGTGAACGGACAGGGGGCGGGGAGACCCAGTACTTC.

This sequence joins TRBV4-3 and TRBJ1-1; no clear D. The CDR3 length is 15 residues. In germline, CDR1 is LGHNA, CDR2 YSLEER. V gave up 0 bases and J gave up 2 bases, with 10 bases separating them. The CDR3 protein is CASSQDRLGNTEAFF. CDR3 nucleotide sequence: TGCGCCAGCAGCCAAGATCGGCTGGGCAACACTGAAGCTTTCTTT.

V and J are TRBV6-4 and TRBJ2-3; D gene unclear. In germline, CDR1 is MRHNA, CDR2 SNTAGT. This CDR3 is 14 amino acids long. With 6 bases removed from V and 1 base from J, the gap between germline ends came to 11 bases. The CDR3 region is CASSRSGGTDTQYF. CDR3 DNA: TGTGCCAGCAGCCGATCTGGGGGCACAGATACGCAGTATTTT.

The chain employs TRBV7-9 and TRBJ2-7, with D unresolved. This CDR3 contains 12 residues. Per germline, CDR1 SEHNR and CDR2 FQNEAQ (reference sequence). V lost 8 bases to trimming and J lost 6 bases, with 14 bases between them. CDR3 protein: CASSPTVAEQYF. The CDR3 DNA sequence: TGTGCCAGCTCGCCTACAGTTGCCGAGCAGTACTTC.

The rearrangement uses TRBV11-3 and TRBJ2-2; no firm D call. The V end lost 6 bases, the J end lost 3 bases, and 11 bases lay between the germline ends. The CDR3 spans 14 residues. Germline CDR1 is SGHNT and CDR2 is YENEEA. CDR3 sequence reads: CASSFGWDTGELFF. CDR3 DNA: TGTGCCAGCAGTTTCGGGTGGGACACCGGGGAGCTGTTTTTT.

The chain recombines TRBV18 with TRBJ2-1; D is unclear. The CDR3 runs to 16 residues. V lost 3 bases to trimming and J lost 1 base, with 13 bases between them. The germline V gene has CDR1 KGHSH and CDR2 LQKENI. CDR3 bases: TGTGCCAGCTCACCGCCGAGCCCGTTTTCCTACAATGAGCAGTTCTTC. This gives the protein CASSPPSPFSYNEQFF.

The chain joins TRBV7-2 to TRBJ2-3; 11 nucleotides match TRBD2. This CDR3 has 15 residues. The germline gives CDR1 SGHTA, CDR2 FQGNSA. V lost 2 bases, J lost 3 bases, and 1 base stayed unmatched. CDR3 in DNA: TGTGCCAGCAGCTTAACTAGCGGGAGAACAGATACGCAGTATTTT. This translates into CASSLTSGRTDTQYF.

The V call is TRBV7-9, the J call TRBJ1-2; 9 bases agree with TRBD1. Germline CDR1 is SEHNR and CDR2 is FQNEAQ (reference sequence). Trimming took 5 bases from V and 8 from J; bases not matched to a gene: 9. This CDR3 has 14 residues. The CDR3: CASSPGQGVSGYTF. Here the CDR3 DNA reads TGTGCCAGCAGCCCGGGACAGGGAGTCTCCGGCTACACCTTC.

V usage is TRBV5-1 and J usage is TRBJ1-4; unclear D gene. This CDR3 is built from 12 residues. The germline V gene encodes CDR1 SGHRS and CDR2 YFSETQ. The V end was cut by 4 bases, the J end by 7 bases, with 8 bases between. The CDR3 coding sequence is TGCGCCAGCAGCCCTGCGGGTGAAAAACTGTTTTTT. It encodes CASSPAGEKLFF.

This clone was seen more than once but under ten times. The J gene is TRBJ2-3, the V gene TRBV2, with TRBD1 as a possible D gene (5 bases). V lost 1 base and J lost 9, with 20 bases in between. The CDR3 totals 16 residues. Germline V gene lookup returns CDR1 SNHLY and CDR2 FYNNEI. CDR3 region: CASSEGVIVDRETQYF. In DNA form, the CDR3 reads TGTGCCAGCAGTGAAGGGGTAATAGTAGACAGAGAAACGCAGTATTTT.

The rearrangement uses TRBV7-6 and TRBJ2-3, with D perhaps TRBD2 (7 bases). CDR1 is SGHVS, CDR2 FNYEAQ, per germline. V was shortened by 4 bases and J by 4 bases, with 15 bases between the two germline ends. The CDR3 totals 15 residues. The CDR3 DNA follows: TGTGCCAGCAGCTCCCCGGGGGGACAATCAGATACGCAGTATTTT. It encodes CASSSPGGQSDTQYF.

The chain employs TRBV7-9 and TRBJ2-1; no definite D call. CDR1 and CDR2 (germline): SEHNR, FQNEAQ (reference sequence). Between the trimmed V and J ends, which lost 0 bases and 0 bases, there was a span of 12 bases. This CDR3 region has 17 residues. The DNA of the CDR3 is TGTGCCAGCAGCTTAGCGCAATCTGGGGACTCCTACAATGAGCAGTTCTTC. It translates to CASSLAQSGDSYNEQFF.

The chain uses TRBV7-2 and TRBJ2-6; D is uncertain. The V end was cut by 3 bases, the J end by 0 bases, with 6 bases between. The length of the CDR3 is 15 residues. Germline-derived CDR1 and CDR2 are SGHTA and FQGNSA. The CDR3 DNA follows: TGTGCCAGCAGCTTCGATGCCTCTGGGGCCAACGTCCTGACTTTC. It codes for CASSFDASGANVLTF.

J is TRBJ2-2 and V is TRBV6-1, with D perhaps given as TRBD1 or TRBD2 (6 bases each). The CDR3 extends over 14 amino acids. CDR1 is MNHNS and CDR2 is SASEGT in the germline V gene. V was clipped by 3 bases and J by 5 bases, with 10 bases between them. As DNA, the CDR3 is TGTGCCAGCAGTGATCCGGGGGCGACCGGGGAGCTGTTTTTT. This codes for CASSDPGATGELFF.

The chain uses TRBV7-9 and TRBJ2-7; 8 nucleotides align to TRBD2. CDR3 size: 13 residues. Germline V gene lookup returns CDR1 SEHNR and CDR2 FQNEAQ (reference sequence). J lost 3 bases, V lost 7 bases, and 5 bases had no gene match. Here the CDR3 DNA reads TGTGCCAGCACCGAGGCGGGAGGCTACGAGCAGTACTTC. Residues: CASTEAGGYEQYF.

The CDR3 bases are TGTGCCAGCAGTTTCGGCAGGGGGGTCTATGGCTACACCTTC. Translated: CASSFGRGVYGYTF. The chain has TRBV27 and TRBJ1-2; 7 nucleotides agree with TRBD1. The CDR3 spans 14 residues. Germline CDR1 MNHEY, CDR2 SMNVEV (reference sequence). Unmatched junction bases numbered 5, after V lost 3 bases and J lost 4 bases.

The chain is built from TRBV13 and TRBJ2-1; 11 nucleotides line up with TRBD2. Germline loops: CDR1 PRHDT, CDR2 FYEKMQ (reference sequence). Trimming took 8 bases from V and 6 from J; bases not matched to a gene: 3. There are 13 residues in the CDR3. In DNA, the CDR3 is TGTGCCAGCTGTAGCGGGAGGGCCAATGAGCAGTTCTTC. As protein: CASCSGRANEQFF. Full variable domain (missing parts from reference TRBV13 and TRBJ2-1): AAGVIQSPRHLIKEKRETATLKCYPIPRHDTVYWYQQGPGQDPQFLISFYEKMQSDKGSIPDRFSAQQFSDYHSELNMSSLELGDSALYFCASCSGRANEQFFGPGTRLTVL.